Listed below are T cell receptor beta chains from one sample, sequenced in a study of blood T cells in healthy people across ages. A single record per CDR3 protein comes from TCRdb applying MiXCR to the 5' RACE reads. The sample has about 1.4 million distinct CDR3 sequences; approximately 59% are singletons. Input material: blood. Receptors were obtained from a man younger than 35 in good health. Both conserved end residues are part of each CDR3. A D gene is named only where the DNA matches it firmly. The size of a clone is reported for some rows only, either as once, few or many, or as a class for expanded clones.

CDR3 protein	clone size	V gene	D gene	J gene
CASSYGSGQYF	.	TRBV6-6	.	TRBJ2-7
CASSEPTGEHGYTF	.	TRBV6-1	TRBD1	TRBJ1-2
CSVEEGGYEQFF	.	TRBV29-1	.	TRBJ2-1
CASSREGIPGANVLTF	.	TRBV6-5	TRBD2	TRBJ2-6
CASSQEGRRFAGTQYF	.	TRBV4-3	.	TRBJ2-3
CASSYSGQGGDTQYF	.	TRBV6-6	.	TRBJ2-3
CASSPLTEVYEQYF	.	TRBV27	.	TRBJ2-7
CASSQEGYERGPSYNEQFF	few	TRBV4-2	TRBD2	TRBJ2-1
CASSPKTTSGGTQYF	.	TRBV4-3	TRBD2	TRBJ2-3
CASSDVTSGRPYEQYF	.	TRBV21-1	.	TRBJ2-7
CSSETGLREQYF	.	TRBV20-1	TRBD1	TRBJ2-7
CSVLQGQETQYF	.	TRBV29-1	TRBD1	TRBJ2-5
CASSQVPGGADTQYF	.	TRBV3-1	TRBD1	TRBJ2-3
CASSRDRGFDSNQPQHF	.	TRBV12-3/TRBV12-4	TRBD1	TRBJ1-5
CASSPGISEQYF	.	TRBV7-8	.	.
CAISEARQDEQYF	.	TRBV10-3	.	.
CSVGAGASSTDTQYF	.	TRBV29-1	.	TRBJ2-3
CASSLTGIRGDTQYF	.	TRBV27	TRBD1	TRBJ2-3
CASTHQLAGGKETQYF	.	TRBV6-6	TRBD2	.
CARTSGGSDTQYF	few	TRBV7-2	TRBD2	TRBJ2-3
CASSLIGRVNEKLFF	.	TRBV7-2	.	TRBJ1-4
CASSQDMGRGNEQFF	.	TRBV3-1	.	TRBJ2-1
CASSYNSGANEQYF	.	TRBV6-2/TRBV6-3	.	TRBJ2-7
CASSLGWGLDVQFF	.	TRBV4-1	.	TRBJ2-1
CSVEEQSFYNEQFF	few	TRBV29-1	.	TRBJ2-1
CSAKQGYDQPQHF	few	TRBV20-1	.	TRBJ1-5
CASSEYGGETQYF	.	TRBV25-1	.	TRBJ2-5
CASSGPDREGRNEQFF	.	TRBV2	.	TRBJ2-1
CASSLSRMGNEQFF	.	TRBV7-6	.	TRBJ2-1
CASSRDRVLPSYEQYF	once	TRBV4-1	TRBD1	.
CASSQETREGIDTQYF	few	TRBV4-2	TRBD2	TRBJ2-3
CASSYKRGPRNSYEQYF	.	TRBV6-6	TRBD2	TRBJ2-7
CASSPQRTGPSYGNTGELFF	once	TRBV4-3	TRBD1	TRBJ2-2
CSAGTLYGHTF	.	TRBV29-1	.	TRBJ1-2
CSVGVDRGSYEQYF	.	TRBV29-1	TRBD1	TRBJ2-7
CASSLAPGVADTQYF	few	TRBV12-3/TRBV12-4	.	TRBJ2-3
CASSLSGPGANVLTF	.	TRBV7-2	.	TRBJ2-6
CASSQGLAGNNEQFF	many	TRBV4-3	TRBD2	TRBJ2-1
CASSEGTELHTGELFF	.	TRBV6-4	TRBD1	TRBJ2-2
CASSPYDNQETQYF	.	TRBV4-1	.	TRBJ2-5
CASSREGSGGYNEQFF	.	TRBV5-1	TRBD2	TRBJ2-1
CASSQFGRGNEKLFF	.	TRBV4-1	.	TRBJ1-4
CSAREGSYNEQFF	few	TRBV20-1	.	TRBJ2-1
CASSLARQPNTEAFF	.	TRBV5-5	.	TRBJ1-1